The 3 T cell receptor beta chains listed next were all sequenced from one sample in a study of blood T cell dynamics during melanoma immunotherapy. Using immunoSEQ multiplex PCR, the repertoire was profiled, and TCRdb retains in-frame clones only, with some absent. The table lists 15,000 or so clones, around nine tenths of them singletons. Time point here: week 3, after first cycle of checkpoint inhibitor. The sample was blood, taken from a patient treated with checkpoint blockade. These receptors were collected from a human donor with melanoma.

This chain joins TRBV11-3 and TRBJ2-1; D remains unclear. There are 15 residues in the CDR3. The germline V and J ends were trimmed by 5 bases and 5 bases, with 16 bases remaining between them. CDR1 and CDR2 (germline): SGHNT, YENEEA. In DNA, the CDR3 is TGTGCCAGCAGCCCGAATTGGGTCCAGAACAATGAGCAGTTCTTC. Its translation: CASSPNWVQNNEQFF. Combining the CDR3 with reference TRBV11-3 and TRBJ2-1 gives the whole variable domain EAGVVQSPRYKIIEKKQPVAFWCNPISGHNTLYWYLQNLGQGPELLIRYENEEAVDDSQLPKDRFSAERLKGVDSTLKIQPAELGDSAVYLCASSPNWVQNNEQFFGPGTRLTVL.

The CDR3: CSVGEAGGPYEQFF. CDR3 coding DNA: TGCAGCGTTGGGGAGGCGGGAGGGCCCTATGAGCAGTTCTTC. The V and J genes are TRBV29-1 and TRBJ2-1; 9 bases align to TRBD2. CDR1 is SQVTM and CDR2 is ANQGSEA in the germline V gene. This CDR3 is 14 amino acids long. Trimming cost V 4 bases and J 8 bases; bases outside gene matches: 9.

The CDR3 nucleotides read TGCGCCAGCAGTGAGTCAAGGGGGGCGCTGGATCAGCCCCAGCATTTT. Its translation: CASSESRGALDQPQHF. The chain links TRBV10-1 to TRBJ1-5; D possibly corresponds to TRBD1 (6 bases). The germline V and J ends were trimmed by 0 bases and 5 bases, with 14 bases remaining between them. The CDR3 length is 16 residues. In germline, CDR1 is WNHNN, CDR2 SYGVQD (reference sequence).